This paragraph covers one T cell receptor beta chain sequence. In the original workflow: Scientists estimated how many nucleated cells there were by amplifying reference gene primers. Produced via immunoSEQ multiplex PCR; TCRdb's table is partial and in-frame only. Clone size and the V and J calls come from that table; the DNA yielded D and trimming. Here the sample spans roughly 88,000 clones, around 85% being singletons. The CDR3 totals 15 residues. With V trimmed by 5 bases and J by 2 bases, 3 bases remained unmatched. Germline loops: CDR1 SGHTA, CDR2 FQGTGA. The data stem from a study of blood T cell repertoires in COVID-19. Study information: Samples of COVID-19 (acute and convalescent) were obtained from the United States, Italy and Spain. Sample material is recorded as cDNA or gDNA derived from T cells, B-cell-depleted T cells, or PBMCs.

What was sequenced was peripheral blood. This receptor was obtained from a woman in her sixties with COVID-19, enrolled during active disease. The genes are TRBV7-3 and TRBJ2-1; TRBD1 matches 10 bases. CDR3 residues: CASSADRGPYNEQFF. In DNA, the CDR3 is TGTGCCAGCAGCGCTGACAGGGGGCCCTACAATGAGCAGTTCTTC.